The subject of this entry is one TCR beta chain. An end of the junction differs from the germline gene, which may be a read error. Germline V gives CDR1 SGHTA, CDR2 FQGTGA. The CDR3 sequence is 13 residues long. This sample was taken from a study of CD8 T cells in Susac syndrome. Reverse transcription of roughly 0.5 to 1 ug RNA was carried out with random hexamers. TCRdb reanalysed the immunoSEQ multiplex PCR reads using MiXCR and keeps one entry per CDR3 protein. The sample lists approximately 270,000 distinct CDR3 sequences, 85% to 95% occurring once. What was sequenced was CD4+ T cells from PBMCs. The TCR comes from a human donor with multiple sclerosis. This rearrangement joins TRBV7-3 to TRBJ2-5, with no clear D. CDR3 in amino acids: CASSLIREEIQYF. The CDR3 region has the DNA TGTGCCAGCAGCTTGATTAGGGAAGAGATCCAGTACTTC.